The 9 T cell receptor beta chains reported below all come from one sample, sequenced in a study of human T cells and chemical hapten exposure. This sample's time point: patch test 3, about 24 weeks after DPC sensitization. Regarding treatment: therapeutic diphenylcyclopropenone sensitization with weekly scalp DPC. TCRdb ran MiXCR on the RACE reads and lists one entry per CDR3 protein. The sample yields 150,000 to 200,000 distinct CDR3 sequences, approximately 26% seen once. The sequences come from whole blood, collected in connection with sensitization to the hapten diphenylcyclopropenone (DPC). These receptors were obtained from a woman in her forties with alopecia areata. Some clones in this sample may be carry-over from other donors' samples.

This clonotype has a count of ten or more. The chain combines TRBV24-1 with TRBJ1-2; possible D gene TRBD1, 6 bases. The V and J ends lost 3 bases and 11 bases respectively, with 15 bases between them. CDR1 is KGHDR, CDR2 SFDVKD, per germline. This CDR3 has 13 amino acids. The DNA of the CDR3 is TGTGCCACCAGTGATCCCTATGGACAGACTTACACCTTC. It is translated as CATSDPYGQTYTF.

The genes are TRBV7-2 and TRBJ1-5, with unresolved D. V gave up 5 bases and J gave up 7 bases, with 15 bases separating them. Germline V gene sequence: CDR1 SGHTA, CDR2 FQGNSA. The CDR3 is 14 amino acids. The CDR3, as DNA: TGTGCCAGCAGCAGCCAGGAGGGCGGGCAGCCCCAGCATTTT. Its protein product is CASSSQEGGQPQHF.

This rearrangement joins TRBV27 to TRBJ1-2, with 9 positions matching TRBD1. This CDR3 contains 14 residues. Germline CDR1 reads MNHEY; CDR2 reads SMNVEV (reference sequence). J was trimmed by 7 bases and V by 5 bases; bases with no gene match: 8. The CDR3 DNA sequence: TGTGCCAGCAGTCCCGACGGGACAGGGAGTGGCTACACCTTC. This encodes CASSPDGTGSGYTF.

CDR3 region: CASSQDLLQTYEQYF. DNA for the CDR3: TGTGCCAGCAGCCAAGATCTTTTACAGACCTACGAGCAGTACTTC. The V gene is TRBV4-2, the J gene TRBJ2-7; no firm D call. V gave up 0 bases and J gave up 2 bases, with 11 bases separating them. The CDR3 covers 15 residues. The germline V gene encodes CDR1 LGHNA and CDR2 YNFKEQ.

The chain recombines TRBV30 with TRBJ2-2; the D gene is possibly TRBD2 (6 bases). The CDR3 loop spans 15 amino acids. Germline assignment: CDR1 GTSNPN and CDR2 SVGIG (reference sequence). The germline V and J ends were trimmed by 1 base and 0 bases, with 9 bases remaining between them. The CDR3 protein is CAWSGGTPNTGELFF. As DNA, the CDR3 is TGTGCCTGGAGTGGAGGGACTCCGAACACCGGGGAGCTGTTTTTT.

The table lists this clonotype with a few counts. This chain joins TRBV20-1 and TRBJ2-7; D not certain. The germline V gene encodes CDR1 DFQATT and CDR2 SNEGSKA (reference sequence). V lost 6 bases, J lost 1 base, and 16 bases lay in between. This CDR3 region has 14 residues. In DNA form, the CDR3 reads TGCAGTGCCCCGTCCGTCAGGAGATCCTACGAGCAGTACTTC. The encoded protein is CSAPSVRRSYEQYF.

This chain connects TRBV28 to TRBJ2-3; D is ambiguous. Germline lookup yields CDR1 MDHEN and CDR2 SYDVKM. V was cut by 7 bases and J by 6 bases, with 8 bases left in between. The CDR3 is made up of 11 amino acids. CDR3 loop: CASTQSDTQYF. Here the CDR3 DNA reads TGTGCCAGCACCCAATCGGATACGCAGTATTTT.

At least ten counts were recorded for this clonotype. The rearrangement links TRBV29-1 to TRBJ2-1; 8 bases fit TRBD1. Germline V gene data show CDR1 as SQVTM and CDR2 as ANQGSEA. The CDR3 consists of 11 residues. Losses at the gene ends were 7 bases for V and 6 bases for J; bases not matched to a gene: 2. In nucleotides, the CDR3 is TGCAGCGCCGACAGGGGCAATGAGCAGTTCTTC. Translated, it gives CSADRGNEQFF.

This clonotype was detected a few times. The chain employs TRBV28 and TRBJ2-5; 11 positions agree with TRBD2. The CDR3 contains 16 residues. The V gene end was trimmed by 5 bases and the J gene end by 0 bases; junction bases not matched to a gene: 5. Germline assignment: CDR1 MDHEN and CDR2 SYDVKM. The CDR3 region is CASSRTSGGNQETQYF. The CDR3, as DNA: TGTGCCAGCAGTCGCACTAGCGGGGGAAACCAAGAGACCCAGTACTTC.